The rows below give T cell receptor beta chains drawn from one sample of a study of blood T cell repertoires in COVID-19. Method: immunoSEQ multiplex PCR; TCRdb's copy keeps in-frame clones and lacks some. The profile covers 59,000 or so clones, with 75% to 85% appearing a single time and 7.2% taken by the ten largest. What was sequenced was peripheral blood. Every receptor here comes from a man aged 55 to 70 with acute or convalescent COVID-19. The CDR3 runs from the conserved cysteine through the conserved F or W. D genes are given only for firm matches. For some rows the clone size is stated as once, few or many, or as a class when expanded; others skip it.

CASSQIRGESIEQFF TGTGCCAGCAGCCAAATAAGAGGAGAGTCGATTGAGCAGTTCTTC . TRBV14 few TRBJ2-1
CASTVRGGTGELFF TGTGCCAGCACGGTGAGGGGAGGAACCGGGGAGCTGTTTTTT . TRBV27 . TRBJ2-2
CSVSGGVNQPQHF TGCAGCGTTAGCGGTGGGGTCAATCAGCCCCAGCATTTT . TRBV29-1 . TRBJ1-5
CASSSLQRGVDTQYF TGTGCCAGCAGTTCTCTTCAGCGGGGGGTCGATACGCAGTATTTT TRBD2 TRBV2 . TRBJ2-3
CASNRRGLRNTEAFF TGTGCCAGCAACCGTAGAGGTTTGAGAAACACTGAAGCTTTCTTT . TRBV5-4 . TRBJ1-1
CASSYSTGRNTEAFF TGTGCCAGCAGTTACTCGACAGGGCGGAACACTGAAGCTTTCTTT TRBD1 TRBV6-5 . TRBJ1-1
CASGTAGSPLHF TGTGCCAGCGGGACAGCCGGTTCACCCCTCCACTTT TRBD1 TRBV6-5 . TRBJ1-6
CASSPSGTGDYNEQFF TGTGCCAGCAGCCCATCAGGGACAGGGGATTACAATGAGCAGTTCTTC TRBD1 TRBV4-2 . TRBJ2-1
CASIQAGEKLFF TGTGCCAGCATACAGGCAGGTGAAAAACTGTTTTTT . TRBV2 . TRBJ1-4
CASSWEAETPLHF TGTGCCAGCAGCTGGGAGGCCGAGACACCCCTCCACTTT . TRBV5-6 . TRBJ1-6
CSAGGRETQYF TGCAGTGCTGGGGGCCGGGAGACCCAGTACTTC . TRBV20-1 . TRBJ2-5
CASSLMVLPNEQFF TGTGCCAGCAGCTTGATGGTACTCCCCAATGAGCAGTTCTTC . TRBV5-4 . TRBJ2-1